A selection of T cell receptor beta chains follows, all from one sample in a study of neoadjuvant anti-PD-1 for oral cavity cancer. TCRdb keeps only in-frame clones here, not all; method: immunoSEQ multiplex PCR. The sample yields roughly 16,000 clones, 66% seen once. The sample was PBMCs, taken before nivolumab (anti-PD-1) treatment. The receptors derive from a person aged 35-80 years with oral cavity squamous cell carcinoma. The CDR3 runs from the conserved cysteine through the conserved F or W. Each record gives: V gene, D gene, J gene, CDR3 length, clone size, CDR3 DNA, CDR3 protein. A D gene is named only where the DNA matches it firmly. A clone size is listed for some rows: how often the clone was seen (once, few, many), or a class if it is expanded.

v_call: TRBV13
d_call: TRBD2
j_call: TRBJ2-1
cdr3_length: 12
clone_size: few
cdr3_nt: TGTGCCAGCAGCTTGGGGCGGGAGACGAAGTTCTTC
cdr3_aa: CASSLGRETKFF

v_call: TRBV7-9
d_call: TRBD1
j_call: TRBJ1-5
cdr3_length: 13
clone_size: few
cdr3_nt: TGTGCCAGCAGCCCAGGGGGGCAACAGCCCCAGCATTTT
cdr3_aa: CASSPGGQQPQHF

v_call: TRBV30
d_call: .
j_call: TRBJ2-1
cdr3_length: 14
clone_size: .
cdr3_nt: TGTGCCTGGAGTTCGGTCCCAACAACGATGGAGCAGTTCTTC
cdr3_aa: CAWSSVPTTMEQFF

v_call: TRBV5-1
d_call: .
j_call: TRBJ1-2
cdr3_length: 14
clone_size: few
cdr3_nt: TGCGCCAGCAGCTTGGGCAGGGAGAACTATGGCTACACCTTC
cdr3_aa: CASSLGRENYGYTF

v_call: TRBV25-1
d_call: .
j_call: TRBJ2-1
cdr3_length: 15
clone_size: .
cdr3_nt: TGTGCCAGCAGTGCCCCCAACGGTTTTAGGAATGAGCAGTTCTTC
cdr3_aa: CASSAPNGFRNEQFF

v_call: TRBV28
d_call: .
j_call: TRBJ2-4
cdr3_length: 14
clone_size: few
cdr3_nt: TGTGCCAGCAGTCCCCGCGGGCGCCAAGCTATTCAGTACTTC
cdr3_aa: CASSPRGRQAIQYF

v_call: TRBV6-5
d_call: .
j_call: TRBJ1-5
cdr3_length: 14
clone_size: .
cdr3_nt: TGTGCCAGCAGTTATAGGAGGGGTTATCAGCCCCAGCATTTT
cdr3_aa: CASSYRRGYQPQHF

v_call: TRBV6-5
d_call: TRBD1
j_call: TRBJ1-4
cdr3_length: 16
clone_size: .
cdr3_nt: TGTGCCAGCAGTTACTCCCCAGGGGGAACTAATGAAAAACTGTTTTTT
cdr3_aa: CASSYSPGGTNEKLFF

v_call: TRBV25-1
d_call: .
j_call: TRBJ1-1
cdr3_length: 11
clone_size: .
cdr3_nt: TGTGCCAGCAGTGGTAACGCCAAAGCTTTCTTT
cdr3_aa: CASSGNAKAFF

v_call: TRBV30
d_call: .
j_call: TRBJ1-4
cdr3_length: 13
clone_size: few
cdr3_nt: TGTGCCTGGAGTGGAGTAACTAATGAAAAACTGTTTTTT
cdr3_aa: CAWSGVTNEKLFF

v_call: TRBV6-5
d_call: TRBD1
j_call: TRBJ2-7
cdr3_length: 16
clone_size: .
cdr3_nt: TGTGCCAGCAGTTACCGGGACAGGGGGGGGACCTACGAGCAGTACTTC
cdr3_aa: CASSYRDRGGTYEQYF

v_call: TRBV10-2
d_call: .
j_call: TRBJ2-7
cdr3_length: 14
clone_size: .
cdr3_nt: TGCGCCAGCAGTGAGTGGGGCTCGACCTACGAGCAGTACTTC
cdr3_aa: CASSEWGSTYEQYF

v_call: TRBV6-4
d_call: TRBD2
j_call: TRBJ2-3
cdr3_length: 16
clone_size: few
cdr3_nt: TGTGCCAGCAGTGACGACGGGACTAGCGGGAGTCATACGCAGTATTTT
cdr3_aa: CASSDDGTSGSHTQYF

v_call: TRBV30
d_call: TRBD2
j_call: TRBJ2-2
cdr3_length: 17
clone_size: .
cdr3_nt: TGTGCGGCGGGGACTAGCGGGAGAGGGACCCTGGCCGGGGAGCTGTTTTTT
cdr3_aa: CAAGTSGRGTLAGELFF

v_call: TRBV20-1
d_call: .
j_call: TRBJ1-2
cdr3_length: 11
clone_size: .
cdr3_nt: TGCAGTGAACAGACTAACTATGGCTACACCTTC
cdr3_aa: CSEQTNYGYTF

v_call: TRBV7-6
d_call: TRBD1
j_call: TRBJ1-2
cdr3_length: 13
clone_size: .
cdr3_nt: TGTGCCAGCAGTTCCGACAGGGTAGGCGGCTACACCTTC
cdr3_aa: CASSSDRVGGYTF

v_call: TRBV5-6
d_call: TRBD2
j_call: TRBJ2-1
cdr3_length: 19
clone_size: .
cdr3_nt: TGTGCCAGCAGCTTAACGGGACTAGCGGGAGGTAGCTCCTACAATGAGCAGTTCTTC
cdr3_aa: CASSLTGLAGGSSYNEQFF

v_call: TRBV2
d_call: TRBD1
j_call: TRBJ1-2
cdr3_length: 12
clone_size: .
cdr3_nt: TGTGCCAGCACGGGACAGGGGAGCGGCTACACCTTC
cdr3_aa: CASTGQGSGYTF

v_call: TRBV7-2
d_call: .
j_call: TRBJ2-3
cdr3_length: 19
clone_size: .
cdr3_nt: TGTGCCAGCAGCGGACAGCTTATATCAACGGGAGGCGCCACAGATACGCAGTATTTT
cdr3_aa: CASSGQLISTGGATDTQYF

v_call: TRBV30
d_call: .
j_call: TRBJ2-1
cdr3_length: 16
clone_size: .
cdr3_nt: TGTGCCTGGACCAAAATGGGCGCGGGTGTGTACAATGAGCAGTTCTTC
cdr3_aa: CAWTKMGAGVYNEQFF

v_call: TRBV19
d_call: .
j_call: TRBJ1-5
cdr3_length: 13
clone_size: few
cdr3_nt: TGTGCCAGTAGTATCAATGAGGGCTTGACCCAGCATTTT
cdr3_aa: CASSINEGLTQHF

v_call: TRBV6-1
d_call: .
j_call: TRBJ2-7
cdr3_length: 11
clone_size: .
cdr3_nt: TGTGCCAGCAGTGAAGCCTACGAGCAGTACTTC
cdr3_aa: CASSEAYEQYF

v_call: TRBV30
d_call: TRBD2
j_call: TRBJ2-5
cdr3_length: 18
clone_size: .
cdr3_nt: TGTGCCTGGAGTGTAGAACTAGCGGGGAGGGGTCGCCAGAGGGCCCAGTACTTC
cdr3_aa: CAWSVELAGRGRQRAQYF

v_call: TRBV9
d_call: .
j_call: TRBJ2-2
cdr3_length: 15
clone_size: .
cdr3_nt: TGTGCCAGCAGCAATACAGGGAAGGGAGCCGGGGAGCTGTTTTTT
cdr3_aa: CASSNTGKGAGELFF

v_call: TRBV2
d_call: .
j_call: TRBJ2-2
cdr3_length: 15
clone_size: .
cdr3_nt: TGTGCCAGCAGACGCCGGGACCAGTCCACCGGGGAGCTGTTTTTT
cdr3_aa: CASRRRDQSTGELFF

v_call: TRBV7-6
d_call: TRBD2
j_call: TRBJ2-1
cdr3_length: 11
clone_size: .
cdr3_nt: TGTGCCAGCAGCTCGGGGGGTGAGCAGTTCTTC
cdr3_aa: CASSSGGEQFF

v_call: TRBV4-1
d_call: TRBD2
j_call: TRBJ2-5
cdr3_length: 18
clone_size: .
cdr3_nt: TGCGCCAGCAGCCAAGACGGGACTAGCGGGAGGATTGGCGAGACCCAGTACTTC
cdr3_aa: CASSQDGTSGRIGETQYF

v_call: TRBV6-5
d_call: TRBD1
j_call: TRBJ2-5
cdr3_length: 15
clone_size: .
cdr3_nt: TGTGCCAGCAGTTACTCCGGGACAGGGAGGGAGACCCAGTACTTC
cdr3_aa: CASSYSGTGRETQYF

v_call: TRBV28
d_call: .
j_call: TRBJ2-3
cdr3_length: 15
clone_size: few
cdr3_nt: TGTGCCAGCACCCGGGCCGACGGGATCACAGATACGCAGTATTTT
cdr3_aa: CASTRADGITDTQYF

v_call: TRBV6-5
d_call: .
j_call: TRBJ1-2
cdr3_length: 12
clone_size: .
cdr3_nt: TGTGCCAGCAGGACGGGACTACATAGCTACACCTTC
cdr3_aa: CASRTGLHSYTF

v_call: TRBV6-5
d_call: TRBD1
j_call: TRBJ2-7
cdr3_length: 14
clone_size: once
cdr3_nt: TGTGCCAGCAGTTACGGACAGGGAGCTGGAGAGCAGTACTTC
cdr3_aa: CASSYGQGAGEQYF

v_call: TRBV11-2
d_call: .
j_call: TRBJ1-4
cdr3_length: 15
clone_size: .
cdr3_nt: TGTGCCAGCAGCCGAATCGGGGCAGCTAATGAAAAACTGTTTTTT
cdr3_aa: CASSRIGAANEKLFF

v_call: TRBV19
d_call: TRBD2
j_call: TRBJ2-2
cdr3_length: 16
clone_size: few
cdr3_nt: TGTGCCAGTAGCCGACTAGCGGGAGAAAACACCGGGGAGCTGTTTTTT
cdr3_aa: CASSRLAGENTGELFF

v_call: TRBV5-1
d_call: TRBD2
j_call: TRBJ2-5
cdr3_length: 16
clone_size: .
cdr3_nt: TGCGCCAGCCAAGTGGAGGGGGGACTAGCGGGAGAGACCCAGTACTTC
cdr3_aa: CASQVEGGLAGETQYF

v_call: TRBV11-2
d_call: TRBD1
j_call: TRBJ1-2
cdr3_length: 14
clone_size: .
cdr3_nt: TGTGCCAGCAGCTTAGAGGGACAGAACTATGGCTACACCTTC
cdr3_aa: CASSLEGQNYGYTF

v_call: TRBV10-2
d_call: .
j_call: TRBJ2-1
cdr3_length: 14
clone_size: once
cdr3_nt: TGCGCCAGCAGTGGGGGAGGAGGTGGGAATGAGCAGTTCTTC
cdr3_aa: CASSGGGGGNEQFF

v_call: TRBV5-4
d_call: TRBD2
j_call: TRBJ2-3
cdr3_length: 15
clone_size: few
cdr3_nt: TGTGCCAGCAGCGGTGGTTCTAGCGGGGGGGATACGCAGTATTTT
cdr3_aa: CASSGGSSGGDTQYF

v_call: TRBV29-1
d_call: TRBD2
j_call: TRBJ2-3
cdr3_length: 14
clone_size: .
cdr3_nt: TGCAGCGTCAAAGGGGAGGGAAGGTCAGATACGCAGTATTTT
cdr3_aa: CSVKGEGRSDTQYF

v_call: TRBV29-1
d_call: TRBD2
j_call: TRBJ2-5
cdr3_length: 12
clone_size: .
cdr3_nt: TGCAGCGTGGGACTAGCGCAAGAGACCCAGTACTTC
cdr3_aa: CSVGLAQETQYF

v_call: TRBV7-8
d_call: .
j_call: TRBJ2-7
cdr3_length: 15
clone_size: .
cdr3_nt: TGTGCCAGCAGCTTGAACAGCCAAACTACCTACGAGCAGTACTTC
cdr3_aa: CASSLNSQTTYEQYF

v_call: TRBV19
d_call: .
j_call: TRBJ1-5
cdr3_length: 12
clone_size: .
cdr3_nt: TGTGCCAGTAGTGCCCAAAGTTTGCCCCAGCATTTT
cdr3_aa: CASSAQSLPQHF

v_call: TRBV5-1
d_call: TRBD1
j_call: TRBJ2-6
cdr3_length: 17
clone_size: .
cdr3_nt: TGCGCCAGCAGCTGGGACAGGGGGTTCTCTGGGGCCAACGTCCTGACTTTC
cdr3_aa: CASSWDRGFSGANVLTF

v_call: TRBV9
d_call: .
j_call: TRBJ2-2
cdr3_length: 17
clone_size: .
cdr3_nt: TGTGCCAGCAGCGCCCCCGACAGGCAAATTAGCACCGGGGAGCTGTTTTTT
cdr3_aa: CASSAPDRQISTGELFF

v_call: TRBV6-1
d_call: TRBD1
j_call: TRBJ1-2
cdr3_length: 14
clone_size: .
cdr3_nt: TGTGCCAGCAGTTCGTCAGGGGGTAATTATGGCTACACCTTC
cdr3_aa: CASSSSGGNYGYTF